Shown below are 13 T cell receptor beta chains from a single sample sequenced in a study of beta chain features in type 1 diabetes. All of the isolated RNA was reverse transcribed, so expressed TCRB transcripts were sequenced. The repertoire was sequenced with immunoSEQ multiplex PCR; TCRdb's copy has only in-frame clones and lacks some. Of fewer than 350,000 clones in the sample, about 19% were seen once. Sequencing was carried out using naive CD4+ T cells from blood. The receptors here all came from a woman younger than 35 in good health.

This clone was detected a few times. The chain employs TRBV9 and TRBJ1-2; D remains unclear. CDR3 length: 16 amino acids. Germline-derived CDR1 and CDR2 are SGDLS and YYNGEE. V was shortened by 1 base and J by 1 base, with 14 bases between the two germline ends. CDR3 nucleotide sequence: TGTGCCAGCAGCGTAACCGCGGGAGGTCTTAACTATGGCTACACCTTC. Translation: CASSVTAGGLNYGYTF.

This clone appeared a few times. The chain couples TRBV4-1 to TRBJ2-7; D remains ambiguous. The CDR3 extends over 13 amino acids. Germline lookup yields CDR1 MGHRA and CDR2 YSYEKL. Trimming removed 4 bases from V and 3 bases from J, with 10 bases in between. CDR3 in DNA: TGCGCCAGCAGCCGGAGCATGGTCTACGAGCAGTACTTC. Its protein product is CASSRSMVYEQYF.

J is TRBJ2-5 and V is TRBV11-3; TRBD1 matches at 7 bases. V was clipped by 3 bases and J by 4 bases; unmatched bases: 2. The CDR3 runs 13 residues. Per the germline V gene, CDR1 is SGHNT and CDR2 is YENEEA. CDR3 sequence: CASSLRGLETQYF. CDR3 DNA sequence: TGTGCCAGCAGCTTGAGGGGGCTAGAGACCCAGTACTTC.

This clone turned up a few times. The V gene is TRBV2, the J gene TRBJ1-5; perhaps TRBD1 as D (5 bases). The CDR3 consists of 15 residues. Germline loops: CDR1 SNHLY, CDR2 FYNNEI. V lost 6 bases to trimming and J lost 4 bases, with 16 bases between them. The CDR3 DNA sequence: TGTGCCAGCAGGGAGTATGGGGCAGGTAATCAGCCCCAGCATTTT. This gives the protein CASREYGAGNQPQHF.

The J gene is TRBJ1-5, the V gene TRBV6-5, with D unclear. CDR1 and CDR2 from the germline V gene are MNHEY and SVGAGI. The CDR3 has 11 amino acids. V lost 8 bases and J 5 bases, leaving 7 bases between the germline ends. CDR3 bases: TGTGCCAGCGGGAGGGATCAGCCCCAGCATTTT. Encoded protein: CASGRDQPQHF.

The genes are TRBV6-1 and TRBJ1-5; 9 nucleotides line up with TRBD1. Trimming removed 7 bases from V and 3 bases from J; junction bases left unmatched: 7. From germline, CDR1 is MNHNS and CDR2 SASEGT. The length of the CDR3 is 15 residues. The CDR3 protein is CASNLRDRVNQPQHF. CDR3 nucleotide sequence: TGTGCCAGCAATCTCCGGGACAGGGTCAATCAGCCCCAGCATTTT.

This clone was found once. The J gene is TRBJ2-3, the V gene TRBV6-5, with D maybe TRBD2 (5 bases). V gave up 6 bases and J gave up 1 base, with 8 bases separating them. Germline CDR1 MNHEY, CDR2 SVGAGI. The CDR3 length is 13 residues. This CDR3 reads CASSGVGTDTQYF. DNA of the CDR3: TGTGCCAGCAGCGGGGTGGGCACAGATACGCAGTATTTT.

This chain connects TRBV30 to TRBJ1-5, with a weak D call TRBD1 (5 bases). The V end was cut by 5 bases, the J end by 0 bases, with 14 bases between. The germline gives CDR1 GTSNPN, CDR2 SVGIG (reference sequence). The CDR3 length is 15 residues. The CDR3 region has the DNA TGTGCCTGGGCCCCGGGGGGGGGTAGCAATCAGCCCCAGCATTTT. It translates to CAWAPGGGSNQPQHF.

The chain has TRBV19 and TRBJ2-1; the D gene is possibly TRBD1 (6 bases). The CDR3 is 12 amino acids. Trimming removed 0 bases from V and 15 bases from J, with 12 bases in between. Per the germline V gene, CDR1 is LNHDA and CDR2 is SQIVND (reference sequence). In DNA form, the CDR3 reads TGTGCCAGTAGTATAGATCTGGGGGCCTGGTTCTTC. Its protein is CASSIDLGAWFF. The full variable domain, with the rest looked up from reference TRBV19 and TRBJ2-1, is DGGITQSPKYLFRKEGQNVTLSCEQNLNHDAMYWYRQDPGQGLRLIYYSQIVNDFQKGDIAEGYSVSREKKESFPLTVTSAQKNPTAFYLCASSIDLGAWFFGPGTRLTVL.

The chain joins TRBV7-2 to TRBJ2-3; weak D call: TRBD2 (6 bases). The V end lost 4 bases, the J end lost 1 base, and 9 bases lay between the germline ends. Germline loops: CDR1 SGHTA, CDR2 FQGNSA. The CDR3 loop spans 14 amino acids. CDR3 coding DNA: TGTGCCAGCAGCTCAGGAGGGGGCACAGATACGCAGTATTTT. Its protein is CASSSGGGTDTQYF.

This chain links TRBV19 with TRBJ2-3, with D uncertain. The germline V gene encodes CDR1 LNHDA and CDR2 SQIVND (reference sequence). The V end lost 6 bases, the J end lost 0 bases, and 10 bases lay between the germline ends. CDR3 length: 14 residues. The CDR3 bases are TGTGCCAGTAGAATTCAGATTAGCACAGATACGCAGTATTTT. It is translated as CASRIQISTDTQYF.

This clone appeared a few times. The V and J genes are TRBV30 and TRBJ1-1, with 7 bases lining up with TRBD1. The CDR3 runs 14 residues. Germline CDR1 reads GTSNPN; CDR2 reads SVGIG (reference sequence). J gave up 6 bases and V 1 base, and 8 bases lay outside the gene matches. CDR3 sequence reads: CAWSGITGVPEAFF. The CDR3 DNA sequence: TGTGCCTGGAGTGGGATAACAGGGGTCCCTGAAGCTTTCTTT. The whole variable domain, filled in from reference TRBV30 and TRBJ1-1, reads SQTIHQWPATLVQPVGSPLSLECTVEGTSNPNLYWYRQAAGRGLQLLFYSVGIGQISSEVPQNLSASRPQDRQFILSSKKLLLSDSGFYLCAWSGITGVPEAFFGQGTRLTVV.

The V call is TRBV5-4, the J call TRBJ2-1; D unresolved. V lost 1 base and J 0 bases, leaving 8 bases between the germline ends. Germline V gene data show CDR1 as SGHNT and CDR2 as YYREEE (reference sequence). The CDR3 is 15 amino acids. CDR3 sequence (DNA): TGTGCCAGCAGCTTGTTGTCCAGCTCCTACAATGAGCAGTTCTTC. This sequence encodes CASSLLSSSYNEQFF.